This is a list of T cell receptor beta chains from one sample in a study of control samples from healthy donors and cancer patients. Data came from immunoSEQ multiplex PCR; TCRdb stores just in-frame clones and leaves some out. The sample shows about 140,000 clones, around nine tenths of them seen only once. Source material: blood. Receptor source: a woman aged 25 to 39 in good health. The CDR3 runs from the conserved cysteine through the conserved F or W. The D gene is left open where the match is weak. Clone size is given for some rows only: seen once, a few or many times, or a class if the clone is expanded.

>.|TRBJ1-1|.|TRBV28
TGTGCCAGCAGTTTACAGAGGGACACTGAAGCTTTCTTT
CASSLQRDTEAFF
>.|TRBJ1-4|.|TRBV20-1
TGCAGTGCTAGTGGGGAAACCGGTGAAAAACTGTTTTTT
CSASGETGEKLFF
>.|TRBJ1-1|.|TRBV9
TGTGCCAGCAGCGTAGACCTGGATCGCGGGGTGAACACTGAAGCTTTCTTT
CASSVDLDRGVNTEAFF
>.|TRBJ2-2|.|TRBV5-1
TGCGCCAGCAGCTTAAACAGTTTGAACACCGGGGAGCTGTTTTTT
CASSLNSLNTGELFF
>TRBD1|TRBJ2-1|few|TRBV29-1
TGCAGCGTTGACGAAGTGGGACAGGGGGCACCAGCCCGGTACAATGAGCAGTTCTTC
CSVDEVGQGAPARYNEQFF
>TRBD2|TRBJ2-1|.|TRBV7-9
TGTGCCAGCAGCGGACTAGCGCCGACCTACAATGAGCAGTTCTTC
CASSGLAPTYNEQFF
>.|TRBJ2-7|.|TRBV5-4
TGTGCCAGCAGCTTAACAGGCTCCTACGAGCAGTACTTC
CASSLTGSYEQYF
>.|TRBJ1-3|.|TRBV14
TGTGCCAGCAGCCGATTCGGGGGCTCTGGAAACACCATATATTTT
CASSRFGGSGNTIYF
>.|TRBJ2-1|.|TRBV7-7
TGTGCCAGCAGCTTAGAAGCTCCTACAGGGTCTTCCTACAATGAGCAGTTCTTC
CASSLEAPTGSSYNEQFF
>.|TRBJ1-1|.|TRBV28
TGTGCCAGCAGTTTGAGGAACCAGGGAAGAACTGAAGCTTTCTTT
CASSLRNQGRTEAFF
>.|TRBJ1-2|.|TRBV29-1
TGCAGCGTTGTAGACTTCTATGGCTACACCTTC
CSVVDFYGYTF
>.|TRBJ1-1|.|TRBV2
TGTGCCAGCACGTCGACAGGAGGAACTGAAGCTTTCTTT
CASTSTGGTEAFF
>.|TRBJ2-7|.|TRBV2
TGTGCCACCACAATGGACAGCTCCTACGAGCAGTACTTC
CATTMDSSYEQYF